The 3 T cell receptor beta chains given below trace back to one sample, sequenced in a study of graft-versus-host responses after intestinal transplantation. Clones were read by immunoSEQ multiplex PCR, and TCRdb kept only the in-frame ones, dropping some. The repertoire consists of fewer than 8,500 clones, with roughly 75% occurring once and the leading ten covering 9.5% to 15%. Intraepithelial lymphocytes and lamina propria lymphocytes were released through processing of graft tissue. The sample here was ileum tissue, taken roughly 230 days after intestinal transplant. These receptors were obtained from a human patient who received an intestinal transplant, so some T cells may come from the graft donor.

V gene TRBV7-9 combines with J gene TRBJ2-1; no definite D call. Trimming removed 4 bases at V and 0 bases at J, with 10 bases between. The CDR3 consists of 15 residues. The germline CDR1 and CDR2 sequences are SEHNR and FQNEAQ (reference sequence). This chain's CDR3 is CASSSYLSSYNEQFF. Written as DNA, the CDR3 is TGTGCCAGCAGCTCCTATTTGAGCTCCTACAATGAGCAGTTCTTC.

This CDR3 is CSVRGTGDEQYF. CDR3 coding DNA: TGCAGCGTTAGAGGGACAGGGGACGAGCAGTACTTC. The chain joins TRBV29-1 to TRBJ2-7; TRBD1 matches 10 bases. This CDR3 region has 12 residues. The V gene's germline CDR1 is SQVTM and CDR2 ANQGSEA. Losses at the gene ends were 5 bases for V and 5 bases for J; bases not matched to a gene: 3.

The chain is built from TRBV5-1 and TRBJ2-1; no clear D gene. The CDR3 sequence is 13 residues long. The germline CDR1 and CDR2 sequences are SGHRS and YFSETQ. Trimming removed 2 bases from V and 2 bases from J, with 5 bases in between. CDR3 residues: CASSFSTYNEQFF. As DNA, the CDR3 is TGCGCCAGCAGCTTCAGTACCTACAATGAGCAGTTCTTC.